This T cell receptor (beta chain) comes out of a study of T cells in localized non-small cell lung cancer. Study-wide results and caveats: Clonality of T cells reached its maximum in uninvolved adjacent lung, surpassing tumor. Only one tumor region was sequenced, so heterogeneity remains possible. For the top 100 tumor clones, a median roughly 56 also appeared in adjacent lung.

In the case of this clone: The antigen is not known.

Germline loops: CDR1 SGDLS, CDR2 YYNGEE. Trimming removed 4 bases at V and 4 bases at J, with 16 bases between. The CDR3 loop spans 15 amino acids. Profiled with immunoSEQ multiplex PCR; TCRdb holds only in-frame clones, not every one. The top ten clones hold approximately 17% of a sample with 40,000 to 65,000 clones, approximately 88% of them seen once. The TCR comes from a man aged 35-75 years with stage III lung adenocarcinoma. Sequencing was performed on peripheral blood mononuclear cells, taken before any cancer treatment. The J gene is TRBJ2-3, the V gene TRBV9, with D perhaps being TRBD1 or TRBD2 (6 bases each). CDR3 region: CASSSRPGGSDTQYF. The DNA of the CDR3 is TGTGCCAGCAGCTCCAGACCCGGGGGCTCAGATACGCAGTATTTT.